This T cell receptor beta chain was sequenced during a study of blood T cell repertoires in COVID-19. Across the whole study: Acute and convalescent COVID-19 samples came from the United States, Italy and Spain. The analysed material was cDNA or gDNA that came from T cells, B-cell-depleted T cells, or PBMCs.

Germline CDR1 MDHEN, CDR2 SYDVKM. V dropped 6 bases and J dropped 0 bases, with 18 bases sitting between them. The CDR3 has 17 amino acids. Original data processing: From reference gene primer amplification, estimates of nucleated cell counts were derived. Clones were sequenced by immunoSEQ multiplex PCR, and TCRdb holds only the in-frame ones, with some missing. V and J calls and clone size follow that table, whereas D and trimming were derived from the DNA. The sample shows 270,000 or so clones, about nine tenths of them seen only once. The chain recombines TRBV28 with TRBJ1-5, with D perhaps TRBD1 (5 bases). The sequenced sample consisted of peripheral blood. The clonotype originates from a young woman with active or convalescent COVID-19. The CDR3 sequence is CASRAPGRAYSNQPQHF. The CDR3 nucleotides read TGTGCCAGCAGGGCACCGGGCAGGGCCTATAGCAATCAGCCCCAGCATTTT. Together with reference TRBV28 and TRBJ1-5, the CDR3 gives the full variable domain: DVKVTQSSRYLVKRTGEKVFLECVQDMDHENMFWYRQDPGLGLRLIYFSYDVKMKEKGDIPEGYSVSREKKERFSLILESASTNQTSMYLCASRAPGRAYSNQPQHFGDGTRLSIL.